A selection of T cell receptor beta chains follows, all from one sample in a study of blood T cell repertoires in COVID-19. Repertoires were generated with immunoSEQ multiplex PCR, while TCRdb's copy carries only in-frame clones and drops some. Here the sample spans 150,000 to 200,000 clones, roughly 78% being singletons. The sequencing sample was made of peripheral blood. The receptors come from a woman aged 60-70 years with COVID-19, enrolled during active disease. CDR3s include the opening cysteine and the closing phenylalanine or tryptophan. D genes are given only for firm matches. Size is omitted from some rows. Given values are once, few, many or a class for expanded clones.

>TRBJ2-3|.|TRBV5-1|.
TGCGCCAGCATTTGGGGGGATGCTAGCACAGATACGCAGTATTTT
CASIWGDASTDTQYF
>TRBJ2-3|few|TRBV19|TRBD1
TGTGCCAGCTCCCCCAGCGACAGGGGCACAGATACGCAGTATTTT
CASSPSDRGTDTQYF
>TRBJ2-5|.|TRBV11-2|.
TGTGCCAGCAGCTTCCAAGGGAGGGGGGCGGATGGGGAGACCCAGTACTTC
CASSFQGRGADGETQYF
>TRBJ1-4|.|TRBV10-3|TRBD1
TGTGCCACAAGGAGAGGGACAGAACCTAATGAAAAACTGTTTTTT
CATRRGTEPNEKLFF
>TRBJ2-1|once|TRBV6-2/TRBV6-3|TRBD2
TGTGCCAGCAGTTACTGGCGGGAGGAGGGTGAGCAGTTCTTC
CASSYWREEGEQFF
>TRBJ2-2|once|TRBV10-3|TRBD1
TGTGCCATCAGTAAAGACAGGGGCGAAACTGGGGAGCTGTTTTTT
CAISKDRGETGELFF
>TRBJ1-1|.|TRBV12-2|.
TGTGCAAGTCGTCGAACAGTTTATCCTGAAGCTTTCTTT
CASRRTVYPEAFF
>TRBJ2-7|few|TRBV11-2|.
TGTGCCAGCAGCTTAGCCGGGGGCGAGCAGTACTTC
CASSLAGGEQYF
>TRBJ1-2|.|TRBV28|.
TGTGCCAGCAGGTCCGGGTGGTACACCTTC
CASRSGWYTF
>TRBJ2-1|.|TRBV29-1|TRBD2
TGCAGCGTTGAATGGCGGGAGGTAGGCTATGAGCAGTTCTTC
CSVEWREVGYEQFF
>TRBJ1-5|.|TRBV27|.
TGTGCCAGCAGTGTTTACAGAAGCCTCAATCAGCCCCAGCATTTT
CASSVYRSLNQPQHF
>TRBJ2-5|.|TRBV13|.
TGTGCCAGCAGCTTAGGTCGGTCGGGAGAGGGATCCGGAGAGACCCAGTACTTC
CASSLGRSGEGSGETQYF
>TRBJ2-2|few|TRBV7-3|.
TGTGCCAGCAGCTCGCAGGGGTCCGGGGAGCTGTTTTTT
CASSSQGSGELFF
>TRBJ2-5|.|TRBV5-4|.
TGTGCCAGCAGCCTCGGCGGGTACCAAGAGACCCAGTACTTC
CASSLGGYQETQYF
>TRBJ2-3|.|TRBV28|TRBD1
TGTGCCAGCCACCCCCGGACAGGGAGTTTAGATACGCAGTATTTT
CASHPRTGSLDTQYF
>TRBJ1-5|.|TRBV5-5|.
TGTGCCAGCAGCTTGGCGGGGGATCAGCCCCAGCATTTT
CASSLAGDQPQHF
>TRBJ1-6|many|TRBV6-1|.
TGTGCCAGCAGTGAACTCCTCCACCAGAATTCACCCCTCCACTTT
CASSELLHQNSPLHF
>TRBJ2-2|few|TRBV11-3|.
TGTGCCAGCAGCACTTCGACAGGACAGAACACCGGGGAGCTGTTTTTT
CASSTSTGQNTGELFF
>TRBJ2-5|.|TRBV2|.
TGTGCCAGCAGTGAGGGCCCGAGCTCTGCCCAGTACTTC
CASSEGPSSAQYF
>TRBJ2-7|.|TRBV12-3/TRBV12-4|.
TGTGCCAGCAGTTTTGACAGATTCTACGAGCAGTACTTC
CASSFDRFYEQYF
>TRBJ1-5|.|TRBV28|.
TGTGCCAGCAATACTAGAAATCAGCCCCAGCATTTT
CASNTRNQPQHF
>TRBJ1-2|.|TRBV12-3/TRBV12-4|.
TGTGCCAGCACCCCCCTCCGGGAGGGTGGCTACACCTTC
CASTPLREGGYTF
>TRBJ1-5|once|TRBV7-2|.
TGTGCCAGCAGCTTAGGTTGGGGGGGGCGGCAGCCCCAGCATTTT
CASSLGWGGRQPQHF
>TRBJ2-5|few|TRBV7-2|.
TGTGCCAGCAGCTCGTCTACTACAGGTTTACAAGAGACCCAGTACTTC
CASSSSTTGLQETQYF
>TRBJ2-4|.|TRBV7-2|.
TGTGCCAGCAGCGTCGGTTCCGGAGAGGGAGCCAAAAACATTCAGTACTTC
CASSVGSGEGAKNIQYF
>TRBJ1-1|.|TRBV3-1/TRBV3-2|.
TGTGCCAGCAGCCAAGCGTCAACAGACCGAGAAGCTTTCTTT
CASSQASTDREAFF
>TRBJ2-7|.|TRBV6-2/TRBV6-3|.
TGTGCCAGCAGTTACTCGAATCGGCGGGACCTCTCCTACGAGCAGTACTTC
CASSYSNRRDLSYEQYF
>TRBJ1-3|.|TRBV6-5|TRBD1
TGTGCCAGCAGGACAGGGTCCTCTGGAAACACCATATATTTT
CASRTGSSGNTIYF
>TRBJ1-3|few|TRBV9|.
TGTGCCAGCAGCGTAGTTAGCTCTGGAAACACCATATATTTT
CASSVVSSGNTIYF
>TRBJ2-2|.|TRBV7-9|.
TGTGCCAGCAGCCCCCAGGGCCCGACCGGGGAGCTGTTTTTT
CASSPQGPTGELFF
>TRBJ2-5|.|TRBV28|TRBD2
TGTGCCAGCAGCGGGGCGGGGGGGACGGCGGAGACCCAGTACTTC
CASSGAGGTAETQYF
>TRBJ2-2|few|TRBV5-1|.
TGCGCCAGCAGCCTCACAGGAAACACCGGGGAGCTGTTTTTT
CASSLTGNTGELFF
>TRBJ1-4|.|TRBV6-6|TRBD1
TGTGCCAGCAGTTTCTCCGGGACAGGGTCAGAGGAAAAACTGTTTTTT
CASSFSGTGSEEKLFF
>TRBJ2-3|.|TRBV13|TRBD2
TGTGCCAGCAGCACCAGACCCAGCGGGGGCTTCACAGATACGCAGTATTTT
CASSTRPSGGFTDTQYF
>TRBJ1-4|.|TRBV5-5|.
TGTGCCAGCAGCTTGGCCCCACAGAAATATGAAAAACTGTTTTTT
CASSLAPQKYEKLFF
>TRBJ2-1|once|TRBV24-1|TRBD1
TGTGCCACCAGTGAGGGTGGACAGGGAATGGACAATGAGCAGTTCTTC
CATSEGGQGMDNEQFF
>TRBJ2-3|few|TRBV25-1|.
TGTGCCAGCAGTGAATCGGCAGATACGCAGTATTTT
CASSESADTQYF
>TRBJ1-5|.|TRBV27|TRBD1
TGTGCCAGCAGTTACAGCCGGGACAGGGGCAATCAGCCCCAGCATTTT
CASSYSRDRGNQPQHF
>TRBJ1-4|.|TRBV7-6|TRBD1
TGTGCCAGCAGCTTATCGGGACAGACTAATGAAAAACTGTTTTTT
CASSLSGQTNEKLFF
>TRBJ2-3|.|TRBV7-3|TRBD2
TGTGCCAGCAGTCTAAGCGGGAGGGGGGACACAGATACGCAGTATTTT
CASSLSGRGDTDTQYF
>TRBJ1-3|.|TRBV13|.
TGTGCCAGCAGCTTAGGTGGGCCTGGAAACACCATATATTTT
CASSLGGPGNTIYF
>TRBJ1-1|.|TRBV28|TRBD1
TGTGCCAGCAAGATAGGACAGGGGCTGAGGACTGAAGCTTTCTTT
CASKIGQGLRTEAFF
>TRBJ2-3|.|TRBV9|.
TGTGCCAGCAGCGTAGCCCCTTCCACAGATACGCAGTATTTT
CASSVAPSTDTQYF
>TRBJ2-7|many|TRBV25-1|.
TGTGCCAGCAGTGAAGGGAATAGGGGAACCTACGAGCAGTACTTC
CASSEGNRGTYEQYF
>TRBJ1-3|few|TRBV6-5|.
TGTGCCAGCCTGAGGGGAGGGGAATCTGGAAACACCATATATTTT
CASLRGGESGNTIYF